The entry below gives a single T cell receptor (beta chain) sequence along with its context. These data come from a study of cytomegalovirus exposure and HLA in healthy donors. The CDR3 spans 14 residues. Germline-derived CDR1 and CDR2 are SGHTA and FQGNSA. Trimming shortened V by 6 bases and J by 0 bases, and 9 bases separated the two germline ends. Primers: 60 Vbeta forward and 13 Jbeta reverse. Clones were read by immunoSEQ multiplex PCR, and TCRdb kept only the in-frame ones, dropping some. The table records some 100,000 clones, around 75% of them present only once. The rearrangement joins TRBV7-2 to TRBJ1-5; tentatively, D is TRBD1 (5 bases). The origin of this receptor is a man aged 45 to 65 in good health and CMV-seronegative. Source material: PBMCs. The CDR3 region is CASSSGISNQPQHF. Here the CDR3 DNA reads TGTGCCAGCAGTTCAGGGATTAGCAATCAGCCCCAGCATTTT.